This T cell receptor beta chain was profiled in a study of spatial heterogeneity in lung cancer (dated by TCRdb to between 2019 and 2020). Study-level background: The donors were about 65 patients from the lung TRACERx cohort who had early-stage, untreated non-small cell lung cancer. Follow-up PBMC samples were sequenced whenever the samples were available, and the median time to follow-up was around 2 years after resection. Beta-chain transcripts were consistently detected in greater numbers than alpha-chain transcripts, which likely reflects a higher abundance of beta-chain transcripts. In the raw uncorrected reads, each unique combination of TCR and UMI appeared on average more than ten times. In non-small cell lung cancer, the study made a quantitative comparison of TCR alpha and beta repertoires among multiple tumor regions, matched nontumor lung and blood. Nonsynonymous mutation counts, determined by whole-exome sequencing of tumor tissue, were related to TCR repertoire features. Both alpha and beta chains were TCR-sequenced in approximately 200 tumor regions, 64 matched nontumor lung samples and roughly 54 PBMC samples obtained at surgery. Here is what the overall study found, with its caveats: Only 14 patients were included in comparisons of baseline and follow-up blood repertoires. Ubiquitous expanded tumor TCRs showed up in blood more often at tumor resection than at routine follow-up. Additional single-cell paired TCR alpha and beta sequencing was considered necessary to confirm, at a functional level, the hypothesis that regional TCRs recognize regional mutations.

This clonotype is considered medium-sized (0.01 to 0.1%). Which antigen it targets is not known. It has no much larger one-base neighbor in the sample; base qualities were not kept. To prepare the library, 5' RACE was applied. For sequencing, a NextSeq 500 was employed. To allow correction of PCR and sequencing errors, the TCR library protocol tagged every TCR cDNA molecule with a unique molecular identifier. Processing in the source paper ran as follows. TCR identification, UMI-based error correction and CDR3 extraction were performed with Decombinator tools. TCRs above a frequency of 2 per 1,000, corresponding to the top 1% of the tumor frequency distribution, were defined as expanded. Renyi diversity was calculated using the R vegan package after each repertoire was subsampled 100 times to 5,000 TCRs. CDR3 similarity networks were built from amino acid triplet string-kernel similarity, with CDR3s being connected when pairwise similarity was above 0.82. The public reads were quality trimmed at Q25 with fastp and then assembled into clones with MiXCR by TCRdb, keeping productive beta chains. Every distinct CDR3 protein forms one entry, paired with its most common genes and DNA. V and J calls and clone size were set by TCRdb, not the authors. The sample profile shows 15,000 to 20,000 distinct CDR3 sequences; approximately 8.5% of them were found once. The ten biggest clones cover around 21% of the sample.

Explained via the paper, the time point label denotes: blood at routine non-recurrence follow-up after resection. Whole RNA extracted from tumor and nontumor lung tissue, or from cryopreserved PBMC samples, was used for TCR sequencing without cell sorting. Only patients with enough RNA available from two or more tumor regions were chosen for TCR sequencing. CDR1 MNHEY and CDR2 SVGAGI are derived from the germline V gene. There are 15 amino acids in the CDR3, from cysteine to phenylalanine inclusive. Here the CDR3 DNA is all that survives: 45 bases in frame from base 1. V is pruned by 2 bases and J by 6 bases, leaving 10 bases of the junction without a gene match.

The rearrangement joined TRBV6-5 to TRBJ2-7; the central 7 bases match TRBD2. The sample here was PBMCs, taken at follow-up. This clonotype was sampled from a male donor with early-stage non-small cell lung cancer. CDR3 sequence: CASSYDGGRALEQYF. Read as DNA, the sequence is TGTGCCAGCAGTTACGACGGGGGGAGGGCCCTCGAGCAGTACTTC.